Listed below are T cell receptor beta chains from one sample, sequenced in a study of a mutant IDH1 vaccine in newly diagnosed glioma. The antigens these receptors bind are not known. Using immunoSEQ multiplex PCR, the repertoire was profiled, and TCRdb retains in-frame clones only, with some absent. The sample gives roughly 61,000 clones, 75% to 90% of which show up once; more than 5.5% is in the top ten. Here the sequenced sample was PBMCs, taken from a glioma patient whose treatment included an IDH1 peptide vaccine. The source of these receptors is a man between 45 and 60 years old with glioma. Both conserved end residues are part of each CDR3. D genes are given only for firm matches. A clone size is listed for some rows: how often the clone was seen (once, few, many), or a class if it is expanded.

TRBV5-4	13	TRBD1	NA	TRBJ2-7	CASSLNRGDEQYF	TGTGCCAGCAGCTTGAACAGGGGAGACGAGCAGTACTTC
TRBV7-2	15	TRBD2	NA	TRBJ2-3	CASRAPGLAIDTQYF	TGTGCCAGCAGGGCTCCGGGACTAGCGATAGATACGCAGTATTTT
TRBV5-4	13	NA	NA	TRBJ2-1	CASSLIIVGEQFF	TGTGCCAGCAGCTTAATAATTGTCGGTGAGCAGTTCTTC
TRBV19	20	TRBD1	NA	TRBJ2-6	CASSRKPWTGGALWANVLTF	TGTGCCAGTAGTAGAAAGCCCTGGACAGGGGGAGCTCTCTGGGCCAACGTCCTGACTTTC
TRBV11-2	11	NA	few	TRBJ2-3	CASSHADTQYF	TGTGCCAGCAGCCATGCAGATACGCAGTATTTT
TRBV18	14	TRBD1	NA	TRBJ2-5	CASSPRQGEETQYF	TGTGCCAGCTCACCCCGACAGGGCGAAGAGACCCAGTACTTC
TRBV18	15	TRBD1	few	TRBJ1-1	CASSGGTVMNTEAFF	TGTGCCAGCTCAGGAGGGACAGTCATGAACACTGAAGCTTTCTTT
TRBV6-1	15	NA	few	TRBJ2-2	CASSGGSLGSGELFF	TGTGCCAGCAGTGGAGGATCACTAGGCTCCGGGGAGCTGTTTTTT
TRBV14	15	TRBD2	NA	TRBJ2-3	CASSQVAGSTDTQYF	TGTGCCAGCAGCCAAGTAGCGGGAAGCACAGATACGCAGTATTTT
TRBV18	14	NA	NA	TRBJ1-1	CASSPPSLPTEAFF	TGTGCCAGCTCACCACCGAGTCTACCCACTGAAGCTTTCTTT